This record concerns one T cell receptor beta chain sequence. The sample comes from a study of radiotherapy plus CTLA-4 blockade in lung cancer. V was trimmed by 0 bases and J by 1 base, leaving 8 bases between them. Germline CDR1 is SGHRS and CDR2 is YFSETQ. This CDR3 spans 15 amino acids. Libraries were prepared by immunoSEQ multiplex PCR; TCRdb keeps only in-frame clonotypes and omits some of them. The table lists about 76,000 clones, under 90% of them singletons, with around 0.72% in the top ten. The V call is TRBV5-1, the J call TRBJ2-1; D is unresolved. The source material was peripheral blood, sampled from a patient treated with radiotherapy plus ipilimumab. This TCR was recovered from a human donor with non-small cell lung cancer who had stable disease on radiotherapy plus ipilimumab. The CDR3 spells CASSLGAGSYNEQFF. CDR3 bases: TGCGCCAGCAGCTTGGGGGCCGGATCCTACAATGAGCAGTTCTTC.